This T cell receptor (beta chain) was sequenced in a study of OX40 agonist ivuxolimab in advanced cancers. Study at large: Dose-escalation patients' cancers were hepatocellular carcinoma, melanoma, renal cell or head and neck cancer.

Study results and limitations: On average, a greater number of expanded clones characterised CD8+ T cells relative to CD4+.

To note about this clone: Its antigen is still unknown.

Blood sampling was done at baseline, cycle 4 day 1, and cycle 7 day 1. The protocol was immunoSEQ multiplex PCR, while the TCRdb copy is restricted to in-frame clones and leaves out a portion. The table lists 55,000 to 65,000 clones, approximately 84% of them singletons. V lost 0 bases to trimming and J lost 5 bases; unmatched junction nucleotides: 3. The CDR3 spans 15 residues. Germline V lookup: CDR1 GTSNPN, CDR2 SVGIG (reference sequence). This material consisted of CD4+ or CD8+ T cells sorted from blood, taken in a trial of the OX40 agonist ivuxolimab. The clonotype originates from an adult with an advanced solid tumor such as melanoma, head and neck, liver or kidney cancer. V is TRBV30 and J is TRBJ1-6; 8 bases match TRBD1. The CDR3 DNA is TGTGCCTGGAGTGTTTGGGACAGGAATAATTCACCCCTCCACTTT. It translates to CAWSVWDRNNSPLHF.